The rows below give T cell receptor beta chains drawn from one sample of a study of T cell changes during pregnancy in multiple sclerosis. Assay: immunoSEQ multiplex PCR; the TCRdb copy retains only in-frame clones and omits some. The profile shows 65,000 to 70,000 clones, approximately 91% of them singletons. The input for sequencing was peripheral blood, taken in the first trimester of pregnancy. The receptors stem from a female donor with multiple sclerosis, enrolled in a pregnancy study. CDR3s include the opening cysteine and the closing phenylalanine or tryptophan. Each record gives: V gene, CDR3 length, clone size, J gene, D gene, CDR3 protein, CDR3 DNA. D genes are given only for firm matches. For some rows the clone size is stated as once, few or many, or as a class when expanded; others skip it.

v_gene: TRBV5-1; len: 14; abundance: NA; j_gene: TRBJ2-7; d_gene: TRBD1; CDR3aa: CASSSGQGGREQYF; CDR3nt: TGCGCCAGCAGCTCGGGACAGGGGGGACGGGAGCAGTACTTC
v_gene: TRBV14; len: 13; abundance: NA; j_gene: TRBJ1-3; d_gene: NA; CDR3aa: CASSPTRGNTIYF; CDR3nt: TGTGCCAGCAGCCCGACTCGTGGAAACACCATATATTTT
v_gene: TRBV30; len: 15; abundance: NA; j_gene: TRBJ2-3; d_gene: NA; CDR3aa: CAWSVRGASTDTQYF; CDR3nt: TGTGCCTGGAGTGTAAGGGGCGCTAGCACAGATACGCAGTATTTT
v_gene: TRBV19; len: 14; abundance: NA; j_gene: TRBJ2-3; d_gene: TRBD2; CDR3aa: CASRPAGGRDTQYF; CDR3nt: TGTGCCAGTAGGCCAGCGGGAGGGAGGGATACGCAGTATTTT
v_gene: TRBV10-3; len: 11; abundance: few; j_gene: TRBJ1-1; d_gene: TRBD1; CDR3aa: CASGQGNEAFF; CDR3nt: TGTGCCTCGGGACAGGGAAATGAAGCTTTCTTT
v_gene: TRBV4-1; len: 14; abundance: few; j_gene: TRBJ2-2; d_gene: NA; CDR3aa: CASRAGQGTGELFF; CDR3nt: TGCGCCAGCAGAGCAGGGCAGGGCACCGGGGAGCTGTTTTTT
v_gene: TRBV11-2; len: 12; abundance: NA; j_gene: TRBJ1-1; d_gene: NA; CDR3aa: CASSSLLREAFF; CDR3nt: TGTGCCAGCAGCTCACTACTGAGGGAAGCTTTCTTT
v_gene: TRBV10-2; len: 16; abundance: NA; j_gene: TRBJ1-5; d_gene: NA; CDR3aa: CASSEQAPNGNQPQHF; CDR3nt: TGCGCCAGCAGTGAACAGGCACCGAATGGCAATCAGCCCCAGCATTTT
v_gene: TRBV5-1; len: 14; abundance: NA; j_gene: TRBJ2-3; d_gene: NA; CDR3aa: CASSLGGEADTQYF; CDR3nt: TGCGCCAGCAGCTTGGGGGGGGAGGCAGATACGCAGTATTTT
v_gene: TRBV7-3; len: 16; abundance: once; j_gene: TRBJ2-4; d_gene: TRBD2; CDR3aa: CASSLSSGSSKNIQYF; CDR3nt: TGTGCCAGCAGCTTATCTAGCGGGAGTTCCAAAAACATTCAGTACTTC
v_gene: TRBV10-3; len: 15; abundance: NA; j_gene: TRBJ1-6; d_gene: TRBD1; CDR3aa: CAISEGTGDNSPLHF; CDR3nt: TGTGCCATCAGTGAGGGGACAGGGGATAATTCACCCCTCCACTTT
v_gene: TRBV30; len: 14; abundance: NA; j_gene: TRBJ2-7; d_gene: NA; CDR3aa: CAWRRGSPSYEQYF; CDR3nt: TGTGCCTGGAGGAGAGGGTCTCCCTCCTACGAGCAGTACTTC
v_gene: TRBV5-1; len: 15; abundance: NA; j_gene: TRBJ1-4; d_gene: NA; CDR3aa: CASSLSGMSNEKLFF; CDR3nt: TGCGCCAGCAGCTTGTCGGGAATGTCTAATGAAAAACTGTTTTTT
v_gene: TRBV7-7; len: 15; abundance: once; j_gene: TRBJ2-5; d_gene: TRBD2; CDR3aa: CASSPYGGAQETQYF; CDR3nt: TGTGCCAGCAGCCCCTACGGGGGGGCTCAAGAGACCCAGTACTTC
v_gene: TRBV28; len: 15; abundance: NA; j_gene: TRBJ1-4; d_gene: NA; CDR3aa: CASSPDRLGYEKLFF; CDR3nt: TGTGCCAGCAGTCCCGACAGGCTAGGGTATGAAAAACTGTTTTTT
v_gene: TRBV6-5; len: 12; abundance: NA; j_gene: TRBJ2-1; d_gene: TRBD1; CDR3aa: CASRTTGGKQFF; CDR3nt: TGTGCCAGCAGAACGACAGGGGGCAAGCAGTTCTTC
v_gene: TRBV27; len: 14; abundance: NA; j_gene: TRBJ2-7; d_gene: TRBD1; CDR3aa: CASSQVRGTDEQYF; CDR3nt: TGTGCCAGCAGTCAAGTCAGGGGGACCGACGAGCAGTACTTC
v_gene: TRBV7-9; len: 17; abundance: NA; j_gene: TRBJ2-5; d_gene: TRBD1; CDR3aa: CASSLPGQGFWQETQYF; CDR3nt: TGTGCCAGCAGCTTACCGGGACAGGGTTTTTGGCAAGAGACCCAGTACTTC
v_gene: TRBV5-5; len: 17; abundance: NA; j_gene: TRBJ1-3; d_gene: TRBD1; CDR3aa: CASSPTWTGGLRNTIYF; CDR3nt: TGTGCCAGCAGCCCGACGTGGACAGGGGGCCTACGAAACACCATATATTTT
v_gene: TRBV2; len: 19; abundance: NA; j_gene: TRBJ2-1; d_gene: TRBD2; CDR3aa: CASSHPQSGTSGTWNEQFF; CDR3nt: TGTGCCAGCAGTCACCCGCAAAGTGGGACTAGCGGGACGTGGAATGAGCAGTTCTTC
v_gene: TRBV25-1; len: 17; abundance: NA; j_gene: TRBJ2-7; d_gene: TRBD1; CDR3aa: CASSTWGQGAPGYEQYF; CDR3nt: TGTGCCAGCAGTACATGGGGGCAGGGGGCCCCTGGCTACGAGCAGTACTTC
v_gene: TRBV14; len: 16; abundance: NA; j_gene: TRBJ2-1; d_gene: TRBD2; CDR3aa: CASSQYQNGRGDEQFF; CDR3nt: TGTGCCAGCAGCCAATATCAGAACGGGAGGGGGGATGAGCAGTTCTTC
v_gene: TRBV7-9; len: 15; abundance: NA; j_gene: TRBJ1-4; d_gene: NA; CDR3aa: CASSPGTPNNEKLFF; CDR3nt: TGTGCCAGCAGCCCCGGGACACCTAATAATGAAAAACTGTTTTTT
v_gene: TRBV30; len: 14; abundance: NA; j_gene: TRBJ1-3; d_gene: NA; CDR3aa: CAWSKGGSGNTIYF; CDR3nt: TGTGCCTGGAGTAAAGGGGGATCTGGAAACACCATATATTTT